The 15 T cell receptor beta chains in this list originate from one sample, sequenced in a study of blood T cells in healthy people across ages. Through a sample-barcoded 5' primer and a J-beta primer mix, a second PCR was run for roughly 6 to 11 cycles. TCRdb re-derived calls from the 5' RACE reads in MiXCR, one entry per CDR3 protein. The sample has about 830,000 distinct CDR3 sequences, less than 80% seen once; the top ten hold about a quarter. Sequences were obtained from blood. These receptors all stem from a man under 40 in good health.

V is TRBV6-5 and J is TRBJ2-4; 8 bases align to TRBD1. V dropped 0 bases and J dropped 0; count of bases not matched to a gene: 10. This CDR3 comprises 19 residues. Per germline, CDR1 MNHEY and CDR2 SVGAGI. The CDR3 loop reads CASSYSFSAGGSAKNIQYF. Written as DNA, the CDR3 is TGTGCCAGCAGTTACTCCTTCTCAGCAGGGGGCTCAGCCAAAAACATTCAGTACTTC.

J is TRBJ2-7 and V is TRBV6-5; no reliable D call. This CDR3 has 11 amino acids. V lost 8 bases, J lost 5 bases, and 10 bases lay in between. Germline CDR1 and CDR2: MNHEY and SVGAGI. The CDR3 here is CASGRADEQYF. The CDR3 bases are TGTGCCAGCGGTCGCGCGGACGAGCAGTACTTC.

The chain couples TRBV6-5 to TRBJ1-2, with a weak D call TRBD1 (5 bases). This CDR3 contains 13 residues. Between the trimmed V and J ends, which lost 0 bases and 10 bases, there was a span of 12 bases. Germline V gene sequence: CDR1 MNHEY, CDR2 SVGAGI. As DNA, the CDR3 is TGTGCCAGCAGTTACTCTCCCCTGGGGACCTACACCTTC. Encoded protein: CASSYSPLGTYTF.

CDR3 in amino acids: CASSPRRGLAGYEQYF. CDR3 nucleotides: TGTGCCAGCAGCCCCCGGCGGGGCTTAGCGGGTTACGAGCAGTACTTC. This chain links TRBV7-2 with TRBJ2-7; 7 bases align to TRBD2. V dropped 5 bases and J dropped 4; count of bases not matched to a gene: 14. The germline V gene encodes CDR1 SGHTA and CDR2 FQGNSA. CDR3 size: 16 residues.

The chain carries TRBV4-3 and TRBJ2-1, with 11 bases lining up with TRBD2. With 4 bases clipped from V and 6 bases from J, the junction kept 5 bases outside the gene matches. The CDR3 has 15 amino acids. CDR1 and CDR2 from the germline V gene are LGHNA and YSLEER. CDR3: CASSPRLAGFNEQFF. Here the CDR3 DNA reads TGCGCCAGCAGCCCCCGACTAGCGGGGTTCAATGAGCAGTTCTTC.

J is TRBJ2-5 and V is TRBV5-1, with D possibly being TRBD1 or TRBD2 (7 bases each). Germline CDR1 reads SGHRS; CDR2 reads YFSETQ. This CDR3 region has 15 residues. V lost 4 bases to trimming and J lost 6 bases, with 19 bases between them. CDR3 sequence: CASSLLTGREKTQYF. CDR3 sequence (DNA): TGCGCCAGCAGCCTCTTGACAGGGAGGGAGAAGACCCAGTACTTC.

The DNA for the CDR3 is TGTGCCATCAGTGACGCGGGTGGTGGCGGGGAGCTGTTTTTT. Protein: CAISDAGGGGELFF. The chain carries TRBV10-3 and TRBJ2-2, with D perhaps matching TRBD2 (5 bases). This CDR3 contains 14 residues. Trimming shortened V by 3 bases and J by 7 bases, and 12 bases separated the two germline ends. CDR1 and CDR2 from the germline V gene are ENHRY and SYGVKD.

This clonotype was recorded only once. This chain uses TRBV28 with TRBJ2-7; maybe TRBD1 (6 bases). The CDR3 covers 15 residues. V was trimmed by 4 bases and J by 6 bases, leaving 19 bases between them. The V gene's germline CDR1 is MDHEN and CDR2 SYDVKM. The CDR3: CASSWPATGSSEQYF. The CDR3 nucleotides are TGTGCCAGCAGTTGGCCGGCTACAGGGTCTTCCGAGCAGTACTTC.

This clonotype was seen ten or more times. Sequence at one end of the junction differs from germline and may be a read error. The chain links TRBV5-1 to TRBJ2-6; D is unresolved. This CDR3 has 14 residues. Germline V gene data show CDR1 as SGHRS and CDR2 as YFSETQ. The CDR3 loop reads CASSLPSGANVLTF. The CDR3 nucleotides read TGTGCCAGCAGCTTGCCCTCTGGGGCCAACGTCCTGACTTTC.

The chain joins TRBV24-1 to TRBJ1-2, with D unclear. Trimming cost V 5 bases and J 2 bases, with 5 bases left between them. This CDR3 contains 12 residues. Germline V lookup: CDR1 KGHDR, CDR2 SFDVKD. This CDR3 is CATSAENYGYTF. As DNA, the CDR3 is TGTGCCACCAGTGCAGAGAACTATGGCTACACCTTC.

This sequence joins TRBV28 and TRBJ2-1, with 9 bases identical to TRBD1. Per the germline V gene, CDR1 is MDHEN and CDR2 is SYDVKM. The CDR3 is 16 residues long. The V and J ends lost 5 bases and 1 base, in that order; junction bases with no gene match: 6. The DNA of the CDR3 is TGTGCCAGCAGTGTAACAGGGGGCGTATCCTACAATGAGCAGTTCTTC. Its translation is CASSVTGGVSYNEQFF.

V and J are TRBV14 and TRBJ2-4; tentatively, D is TRBD2 (5 bases). CDR1 is SGHDN, CDR2 FVKESK, per germline. Trimming shortened V by 0 bases and J by 13 bases, and 16 bases separated the two germline ends. There are 14 residues in the CDR3. The CDR3 coding sequence is TGTGCCAGCAGCCAAGATCTAAGAGTTTGGGAGCAGTACTTC. It yields the protein CASSQDLRVWEQYF.

The chain carries TRBV7-2 and TRBJ2-5, with TRBD1 matching 10 bases. This CDR3 spans 15 amino acids. Germline CDR1 SGHTA, CDR2 FQGNSA. V lost 5 bases to trimming and J lost 11 bases; unmatched junction nucleotides: 14. CDR3 sequence (DNA): TGTGCCAGCAGCAACGACAGGGGGCCCTACAATGAGCAGTACTTC. It translates to CASSNDRGPYNEQYF. The variable domain in full, completed from reference TRBV7-2 and TRBJ2-5, reads GAGVSQSPSNKVTEKGKDVELRCDPISGHTALYWYRQSLGQGLEFLIYFQGNSAPDKSGLPSDRFSAERTGGSVSTLTIQRTQQEDSAVYLCASSNDRGPYNEQYFGPGTRLLVL.

The chain joins TRBV7-2 to TRBJ1-1; 9 bases are shared with TRBD1. The CDR3 consists of 16 residues. Per germline, CDR1 SGHTA and CDR2 FQGNSA. With V trimmed by 6 bases and J by 0 bases, 8 bases remained unmatched. CDR3 DNA sequence: TGTGCCAGCAGTTCCGGGACAGGGACCTTGAACACTGAAGCTTTCTTT. This encodes CASSSGTGTLNTEAFF.

J is TRBJ2-3 and V is TRBV7-3; D remains unclear. With 4 bases removed from V and 4 bases from J, the gap between germline ends came to 15 bases. This CDR3 has 15 residues. CDR1 is SGHTA and CDR2 is FQGTGA in the germline V gene. This chain's CDR3 is CASSSSPQTSDTQYF. In nucleotides, the CDR3 is TGTGCCAGCAGCTCCTCCCCCCAAACATCAGATACGCAGTATTTT.